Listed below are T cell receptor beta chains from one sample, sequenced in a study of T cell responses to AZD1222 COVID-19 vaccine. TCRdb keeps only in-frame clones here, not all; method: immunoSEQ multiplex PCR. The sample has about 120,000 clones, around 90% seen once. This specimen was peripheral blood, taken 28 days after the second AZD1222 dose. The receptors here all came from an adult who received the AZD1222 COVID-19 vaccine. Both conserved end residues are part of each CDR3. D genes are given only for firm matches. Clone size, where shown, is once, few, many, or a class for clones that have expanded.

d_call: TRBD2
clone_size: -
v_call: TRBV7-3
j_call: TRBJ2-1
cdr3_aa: CASTPGGSVEQFF
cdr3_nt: TGTGCCAGCACCCCCGGGGGGTCTGTTGAGCAGTTCTTC

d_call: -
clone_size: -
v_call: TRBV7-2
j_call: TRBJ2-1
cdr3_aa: CASSLDSPAYNEQFF
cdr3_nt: TGTGCCAGCAGCTTGGACTCTCCCGCGTACAATGAGCAGTTCTTC

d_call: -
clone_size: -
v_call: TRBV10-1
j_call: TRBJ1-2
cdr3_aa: CASSAPLGAGYTF
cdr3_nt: TGCGCCAGCAGTGCCCCCCTGGGGGCTGGCTACACCTTC

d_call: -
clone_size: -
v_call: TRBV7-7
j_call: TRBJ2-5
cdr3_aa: CASSLGAYQETQYF
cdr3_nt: TGTGCCAGCAGCTTAGGGGCCTACCAAGAGACCCAGTACTTC

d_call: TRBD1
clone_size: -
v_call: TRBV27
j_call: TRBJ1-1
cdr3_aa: CASSFGQGRTEAFF
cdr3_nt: TGTGCCAGCAGTTTTGGACAGGGGAGAACTGAAGCTTTCTTT

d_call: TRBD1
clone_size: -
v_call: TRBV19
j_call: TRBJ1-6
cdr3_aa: CASSDGTGGSPLHF
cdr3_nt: TGTGCCAGTAGTGATGGGACAGGGGGATCACCCCTCCACTTT

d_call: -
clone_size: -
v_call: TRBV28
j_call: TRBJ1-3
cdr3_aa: CASSLLTISGNTIYF
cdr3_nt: TGTGCCAGCAGTTTACTAACCATCTCTGGAAACACCATATATTTT

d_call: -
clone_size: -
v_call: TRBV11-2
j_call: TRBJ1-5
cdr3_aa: CASSFGQGGQPQHF
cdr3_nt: TGTGCCAGCAGCTTCGGGCAGGGTGGACAGCCCCAGCATTTT

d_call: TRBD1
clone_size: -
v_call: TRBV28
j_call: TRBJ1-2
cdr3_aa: CASSLDRAAYGYTF
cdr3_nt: TGTGCCAGCAGTCTGGACAGGGCTGCCTATGGCTACACCTTC

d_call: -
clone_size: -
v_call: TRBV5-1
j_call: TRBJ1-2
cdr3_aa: CASSVGGYGYTF
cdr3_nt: TGCGCCAGCAGCGTGGGGGGTTATGGCTACACCTTC

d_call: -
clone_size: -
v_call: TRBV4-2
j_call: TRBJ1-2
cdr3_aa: CASSQDAPVFYGYTF
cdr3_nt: TGTGCCAGCAGCCAAGACGCGCCAGTTTTCTATGGCTACACCTTC

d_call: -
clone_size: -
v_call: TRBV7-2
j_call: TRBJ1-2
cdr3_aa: CASSLGGEDYGYTF
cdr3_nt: TGTGCCAGCAGCTTAGGGGGAGAGGACTATGGCTACACCTTC

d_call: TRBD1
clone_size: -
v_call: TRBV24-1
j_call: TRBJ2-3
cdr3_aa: CATSDTQGAGSTDTQYF
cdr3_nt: TGTGCCACCAGTGATACCCAGGGGGCCGGGAGCACAGATACGCAGTATTTT

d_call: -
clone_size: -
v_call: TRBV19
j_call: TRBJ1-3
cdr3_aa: CASSTHRAGNTIYF
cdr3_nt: TGTGCCAGTAGTACACACAGGGCTGGAAACACCATATATTTT

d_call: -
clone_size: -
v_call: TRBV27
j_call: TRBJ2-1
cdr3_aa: CASSLHRGPYNEQFF
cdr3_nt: TGTGCCAGCAGTCTCCACCGTGGCCCTTACAATGAGCAGTTCTTC

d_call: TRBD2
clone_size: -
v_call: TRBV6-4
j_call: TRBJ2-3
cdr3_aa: CASSTSGGTDTQYF
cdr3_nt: TGTGCCAGCAGTACTAGCGGGGGCACAGATACGCAGTATTTT

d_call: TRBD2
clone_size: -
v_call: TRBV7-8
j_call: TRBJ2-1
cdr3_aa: CASGRRTSGWNEQFF
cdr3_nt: TGTGCCAGCGGCCGAAGGACTAGCGGGTGGAATGAGCAGTTCTTC

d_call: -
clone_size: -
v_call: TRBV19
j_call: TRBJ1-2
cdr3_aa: CASKEAQVGGYTF
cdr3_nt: TGTGCCAGTAAAGAGGCCCAGGTTGGGGGCTACACCTTC

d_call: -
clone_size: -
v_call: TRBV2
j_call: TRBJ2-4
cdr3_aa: CASSLKNIQYF
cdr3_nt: TGTGCCAGCAGTTTAAAAAACATTCAGTACTTC

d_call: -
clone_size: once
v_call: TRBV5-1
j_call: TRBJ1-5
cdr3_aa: CASSLEGSGNQPQHF
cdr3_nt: TGCGCCAGCAGCTTAGAAGGGAGTGGGAATCAGCCCCAGCATTTT

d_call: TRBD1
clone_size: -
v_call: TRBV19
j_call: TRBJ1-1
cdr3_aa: CASSIKGANTEAFF
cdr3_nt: TGTGCCAGTAGTATAAAGGGGGCAAACACTGAAGCTTTCTTT

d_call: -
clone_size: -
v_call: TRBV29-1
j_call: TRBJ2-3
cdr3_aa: CSVALAQGTDTQYF
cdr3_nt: TGCAGCGTTGCCTTGGCCCAGGGCACAGATACGCAGTATTTT

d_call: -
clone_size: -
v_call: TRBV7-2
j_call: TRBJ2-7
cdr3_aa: CASSFKPGPPIGPEQYF
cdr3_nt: TGTGCCAGCAGCTTTAAACCGGGACCCCCCATAGGACCCGAGCAGTACTTC

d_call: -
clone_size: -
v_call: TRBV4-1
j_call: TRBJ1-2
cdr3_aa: CASSAAGARLNYGYTF
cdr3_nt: TGCGCCAGCAGCGCGGCAGGGGCCCGACTAAACTATGGCTACACCTTC

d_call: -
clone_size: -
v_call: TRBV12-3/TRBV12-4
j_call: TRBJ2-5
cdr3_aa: CASSLADAQYF
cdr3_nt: TGTGCCAGCAGTTTGGCTGATGCCCAGTACTTC

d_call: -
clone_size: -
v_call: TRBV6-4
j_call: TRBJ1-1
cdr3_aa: CASSEQGNTEAFF
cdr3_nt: TGTGCCAGCAGTGAACAGGGGAACACTGAAGCTTTCTTT

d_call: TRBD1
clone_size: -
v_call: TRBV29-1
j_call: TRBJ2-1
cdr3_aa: CSVTGDRGFEQFF
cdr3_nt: TGCAGCGTGACCGGGGACAGGGGGTTTGAGCAGTTCTTC

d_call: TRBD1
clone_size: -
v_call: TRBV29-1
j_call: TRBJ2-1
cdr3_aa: CSVTGESSYNEQFF
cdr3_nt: TGCAGCGTCACAGGGGAGAGCTCCTACAATGAGCAGTTCTTC

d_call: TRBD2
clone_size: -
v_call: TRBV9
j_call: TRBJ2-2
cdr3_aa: CASSVVAGEIGELFF
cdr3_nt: TGTGCCAGCAGCGTAGTTGCGGGAGAAATCGGGGAGCTGTTTTTT

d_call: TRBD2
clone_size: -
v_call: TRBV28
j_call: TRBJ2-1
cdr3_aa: CASTRAGRFNEQFF
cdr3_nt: TGTGCCAGCACCCGAGCGGGAAGGTTCAATGAGCAGTTCTTC

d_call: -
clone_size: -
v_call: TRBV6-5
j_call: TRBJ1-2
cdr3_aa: CASSYSLGGLYGYTF
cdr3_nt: TGTGCCAGCAGTTACTCTCTCGGGGGCCTCTATGGCTACACCTTC

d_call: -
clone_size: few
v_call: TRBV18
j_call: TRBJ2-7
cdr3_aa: CASSPYRETYEQYF
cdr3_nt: TGTGCCAGCTCACCCTACCGGGAGACCTACGAGCAGTACTTC

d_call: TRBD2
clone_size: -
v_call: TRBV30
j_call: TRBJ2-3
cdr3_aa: CAWGEGRVDTQYF
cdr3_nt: TGTGCCTGGGGGGAGGGCCGGGTAGATACGCAGTATTTT

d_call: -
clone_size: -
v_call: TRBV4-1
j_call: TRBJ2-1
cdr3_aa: CASSQDSAVQRYNEQFF
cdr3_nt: TGCGCCAGCAGCCAGGATTCAGCGGTTCAGCGTTACAATGAGCAGTTCTTC

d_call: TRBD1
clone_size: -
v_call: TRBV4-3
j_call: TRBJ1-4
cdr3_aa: CASSQGDRDNEKLFF
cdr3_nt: TGCGCCAGCAGCCAAGGAGACAGGGATAATGAAAAACTGTTTTTT

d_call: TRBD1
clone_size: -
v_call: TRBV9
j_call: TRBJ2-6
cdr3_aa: CASSRGTGYSGANVLTF
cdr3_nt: TGTGCCAGCTCTAGGGGGACAGGGTACTCTGGGGCCAACGTCCTGACTTTC

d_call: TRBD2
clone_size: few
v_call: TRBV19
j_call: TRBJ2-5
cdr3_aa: CASSPWTSGGETQYF
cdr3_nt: TGTGCCAGTAGTCCTTGGACTAGCGGGGGGGAGACCCAGTACTTC

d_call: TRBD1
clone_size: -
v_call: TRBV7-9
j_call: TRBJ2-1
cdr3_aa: CASSGAKTGGSYNEQFF
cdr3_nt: TGTGCCAGCAGCGGGGCCAAGACAGGGGGTTCTTACAATGAGCAGTTCTTC

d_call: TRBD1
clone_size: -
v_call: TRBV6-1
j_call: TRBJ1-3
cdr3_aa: CASSDTRQGRDTIYF
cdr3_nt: TGTGCCAGCAGTGATACTCGACAGGGGAGGGACACCATATATTTT

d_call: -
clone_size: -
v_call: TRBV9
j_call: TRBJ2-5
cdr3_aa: CASSISPGEPWETQYF
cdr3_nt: TGTGCCAGCAGCATCTCTCCGGGGGAACCTTGGGAGACCCAGTACTTC

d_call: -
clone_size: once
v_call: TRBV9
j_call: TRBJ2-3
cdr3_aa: CASSVERTDTQYF
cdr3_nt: TGTGCCAGCAGCGTAGAGAGGACAGATACGCAGTATTTT

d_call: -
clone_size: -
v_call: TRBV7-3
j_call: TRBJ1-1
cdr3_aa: CASSLGAVNTEAFF
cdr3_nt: TGTGCCAGCAGCTTAGGGGCAGTGAACACTGAAGCTTTCTTT

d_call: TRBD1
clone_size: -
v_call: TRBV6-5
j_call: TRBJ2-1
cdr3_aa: CASSYRSGTGGDEQFF
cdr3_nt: TGTGCCAGCAGTTACCGATCCGGGACAGGGGGCGATGAGCAGTTCTTC

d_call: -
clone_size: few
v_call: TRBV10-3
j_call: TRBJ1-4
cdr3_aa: CAISESSRGNEKLFF
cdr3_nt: TGTGCCATCAGTGAGTCGAGCCGGGGAAATGAAAAACTGTTTTTT

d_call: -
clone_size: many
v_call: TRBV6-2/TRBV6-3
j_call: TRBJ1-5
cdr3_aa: CASSSTVNQPQHF
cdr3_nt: TGTGCCAGCAGCAGTACGGTTAATCAGCCCCAGCATTTT

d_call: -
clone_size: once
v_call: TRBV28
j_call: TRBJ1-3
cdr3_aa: CASDSLSGNTIYF
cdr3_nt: TGTGCCAGCGACAGCCTCTCTGGAAACACCATATATTTT

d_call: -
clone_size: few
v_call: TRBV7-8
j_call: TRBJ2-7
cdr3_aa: CASSPVDYEQYF
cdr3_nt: TGTGCCAGCAGCCCTGTAGATTACGAGCAGTACTTC

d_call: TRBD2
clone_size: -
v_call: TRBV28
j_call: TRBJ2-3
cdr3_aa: CASRSLGGRGVETQYF
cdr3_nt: TGTGCCAGCAGATCTCTGGGCGGGAGGGGGGTGGAAACGCAGTATTTT

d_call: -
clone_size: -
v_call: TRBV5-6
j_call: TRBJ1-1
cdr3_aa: CASSSPPGNTEAFF
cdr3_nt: TGTGCCAGCAGCTCCCCCCCGGGAAACACTGAAGCTTTCTTT

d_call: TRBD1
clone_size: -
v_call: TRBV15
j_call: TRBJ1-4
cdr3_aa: CATSRDWGQPNEKWVF
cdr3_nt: TGTGCCACCAGCAGAGATTGGGGACAGCCTAATGAAAAATGGGTTTTT

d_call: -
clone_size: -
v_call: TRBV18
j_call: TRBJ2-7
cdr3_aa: CASSLRGASENEQYF
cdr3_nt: TGTGCCAGCTCACTCAGGGGGGCATCGGAGAACGAGCAGTACTTC

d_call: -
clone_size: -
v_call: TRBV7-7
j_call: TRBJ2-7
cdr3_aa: CASSLVGQGSYEQYF
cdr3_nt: TGTGCCAGCAGCTTAGTTGGGCAGGGAAGTTACGAGCAGTACTTC

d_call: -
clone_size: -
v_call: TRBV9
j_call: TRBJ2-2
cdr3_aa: CASEAANTGELFF
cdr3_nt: TGTGCCAGCGAGGCGGCGAACACCGGGGAGCTGTTTTTT

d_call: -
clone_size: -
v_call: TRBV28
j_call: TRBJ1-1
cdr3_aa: CASSLAKAGNTEAFF
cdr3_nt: TGTGCCAGCAGTTTGGCCAAGGCGGGGAACACTGAAGCTTTCTTT

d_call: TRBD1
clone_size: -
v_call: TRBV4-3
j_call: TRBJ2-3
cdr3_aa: CASSDPGQGLDTQYF
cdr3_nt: TGCGCCAGCAGCGATCCGGGACAGGGTCTAGATACGCAGTATTTT

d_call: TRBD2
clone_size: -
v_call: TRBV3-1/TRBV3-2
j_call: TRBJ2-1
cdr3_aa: CASSQAGTSFWDEQFF
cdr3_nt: TGTGCCAGCAGCCAAGCCGGGACTAGCTTTTGGGATGAGCAGTTCTTC

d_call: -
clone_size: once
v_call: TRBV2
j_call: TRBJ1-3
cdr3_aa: CASSERGISGNTIYF
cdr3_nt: TGTGCCAGCAGTGAAAGAGGGATCTCTGGAAACACCATATATTTT